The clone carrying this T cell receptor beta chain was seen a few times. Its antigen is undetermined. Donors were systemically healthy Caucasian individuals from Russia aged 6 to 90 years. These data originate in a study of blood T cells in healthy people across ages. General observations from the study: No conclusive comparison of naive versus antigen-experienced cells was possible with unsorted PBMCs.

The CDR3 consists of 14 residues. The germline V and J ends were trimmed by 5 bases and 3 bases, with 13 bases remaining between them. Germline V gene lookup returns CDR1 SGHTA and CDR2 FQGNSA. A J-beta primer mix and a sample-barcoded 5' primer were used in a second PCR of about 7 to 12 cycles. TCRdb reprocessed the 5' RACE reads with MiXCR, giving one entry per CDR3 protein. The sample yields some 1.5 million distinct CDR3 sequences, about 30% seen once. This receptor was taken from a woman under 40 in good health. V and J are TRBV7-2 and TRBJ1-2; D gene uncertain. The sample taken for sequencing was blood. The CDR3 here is CASSRSGAYYGYTF. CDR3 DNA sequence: TGTGCCAGCAGCCGATCCGGCGCTTACTATGGCTACACCTTC.